These 13 T cell receptor beta chains were all obtained from the same sample, sequenced in a study of blood T cell repertoires in COVID-19. Libraries were prepared by immunoSEQ multiplex PCR; TCRdb keeps only in-frame clonotypes and omits some of them. This sample has tens of thousands of clones, with 85% found just once. The sample was peripheral blood. The receptor set was obtained from a woman in her sixties with active COVID-19.

The chain's CDR3 is CASSSSGTGYNEQFF. The CDR3 nucleotides are TGTGCCAGCAGTTCTTCCGGGACAGGGTACAATGAGCAGTTCTTC. The chain couples TRBV28 to TRBJ2-1; TRBD1 agrees at 9 bases. The germline V gene encodes CDR1 MDHEN and CDR2 SYDVKM. The ends lost 4 bases at V and 4 bases at J; junction bases unmatched: 5. This CDR3 contains 15 residues.

The chain combines TRBV2 with TRBJ2-7; TRBD2 matches 10 bases. The junction had 4 bases not matched to a gene; V was cut back by 4 bases and J by 4 bases. CDR3 length: 14 residues. Per germline, CDR1 SNHLY and CDR2 FYNNEI. In DNA, the CDR3 is TGTGCCAGCAGTGGGGCTAGCGGGAGTTACGAGCAGTACTTC. Its translation: CASSGASGSYEQYF.

V gene TRBV7-9 combines with J gene TRBJ2-1, with TRBD2 as a possible D gene (7 bases). This CDR3 is built from 14 residues. CDR1 and CDR2 from the germline V gene are SEHNR and FQNEAQ (reference sequence). Trimming cost V 5 bases and J 9 bases, with 17 bases left between them. The CDR3 spells CASSLKGGALEQFF. The CDR3 coding sequence is TGTGCCAGCAGCCTGAAGGGGGGGGCTCTTGAGCAGTTCTTC.

The gene calls are TRBV5-1 and TRBJ2-5, with 11 bases fitting TRBD1. The CDR3 is made up of 15 amino acids. V lost 5 bases, J lost 4 bases, and 7 bases stayed unmatched. Germline assignment: CDR1 SGHRS and CDR2 YFSETQ. The CDR3 region is CASSIPGTGGETQYF. Here the CDR3 DNA reads TGCGCCAGCAGTATACCCGGGACAGGGGGAGAGACCCAGTACTTC.

The chain couples TRBV28 to TRBJ2-3; 8 nucleotides line up with TRBD1. J lost 1 base, V lost 6 bases, and 3 bases had no gene match. This CDR3 is built from 14 residues. Germline V gene sequence: CDR1 MDHEN, CDR2 SYDVKM. CDR3 loop: CASSSTGGTDTQYF. The CDR3 DNA reads TGTGCCAGCAGCTCGACAGGGGGCACAGATACGCAGTATTTT.

The V and J genes are TRBV6-5 and TRBJ1-3; the D gene is possibly TRBD1 (6 bases). CDR3 length equals 15 residues. Deletions cut 7 bases from V and 2 bases from J, with 15 bases between. The germline CDR1 and CDR2 sequences are MNHEY and SVGAGI. CDR3 sequence (DNA): TGTGCCAGCAAGACCGACAGGTTCACTGGAAACACCATATATTTT. Translated: CASKTDRFTGNTIYF.

CDR3 region: CASSPLEGTSTDTQYF. The CDR3 DNA sequence: TGTGCCAGCAGCCCCCTGGAGGGGACTAGCACAGATACGCAGTATTTT. The V and J genes are TRBV7-9 and TRBJ2-3, with TRBD2 as a possible D gene (6 bases). Germline V gives CDR1 SEHNR, CDR2 FQNEAQ (reference sequence). The V gene lost 5 bases and the J gene lost 0 bases, with 15 bases spanning the gap. This CDR3 contains 16 residues.

This clone appeared a single time. This chain uses TRBV20-1 with TRBJ2-5; no clear D. CDR3 length: 12 amino acids. V was clipped by 4 bases and J by 2 bases, with 8 bases between them. The germline V gene encodes CDR1 DFQATT and CDR2 SNEGSKA (reference sequence). CDR3 nucleotide sequence: TGCAGTGCTAATGACCAGCAAGAGACCCAGTACTTC. Protein product: CSANDQQETQYF.

The CDR3 region is CASSSQGAPYGYTF. The CDR3 DNA reads as TGTGCCAGCAGCTCACAGGGGGCACCCTATGGCTACACCTTC. The genes are TRBV7-2 and TRBJ1-2, with 9 bases fitting TRBD1. Looked up from germline, CDR1 is SGHTA and CDR2 is FQGNSA. Losses at the gene ends were 4 bases for V and 4 bases for J; bases not matched to a gene: 4. The CDR3 sequence is 14 residues long.

The V and J genes are TRBV28 and TRBJ2-1, with 9 bases lining up with TRBD2. This CDR3 is 18 amino acids long. Germline values: CDR1 MDHEN, CDR2 SYDVKM. V dropped 6 bases and J dropped 10; count of bases not matched to a gene: 22. The CDR3 nucleotides are TGTGCCAGCAGACCAGCGGCCCCCTCAGCGGGGGGCGGACTGGAGCAGTTCTTC. This encodes CASRPAAPSAGGGLEQFF.

Here the CDR3 DNA reads TGTGCCAGCAGCCCAGGACAGGGGGTGACAGATACGCAGTATTTT. This translates into CASSPGQGVTDTQYF. The V gene is TRBV7-3, the J gene TRBJ2-3; 10 bases fit TRBD1. The ends lost 5 bases at V and 3 bases at J; junction bases unmatched: 5. Germline CDR1 is SGHTA and CDR2 is FQGTGA. The CDR3 loop spans 15 amino acids.

This rearrangement joins TRBV29-1 to TRBJ1-1, with 11 bases identical to TRBD1. J lost 5 bases, V lost 6 bases, and 2 bases had no gene match. The CDR3 contains 12 residues. CDR1 and CDR2 from the germline V gene are SQVTM and ANQGSEA. The CDR3 sequence: CSVDRGRTEAFF. Written as DNA, the CDR3 is TGCAGCGTGGACAGGGGGCGGACTGAAGCTTTCTTT.

The chain carries TRBV30 and TRBJ1-1; TRBD1 is a possible D gene (6 bases). V was clipped by 1 base and J by 1 base, with 16 bases between them. The germline V gene has CDR1 GTSNPN and CDR2 SVGIG (reference sequence). The CDR3 runs 16 residues. CDR3 protein: CAWSGGIGGQNTEAFF. As DNA, the CDR3 is TGTGCCTGGAGTGGGGGGATTGGGGGCCAGAACACTGAAGCTTTCTTT.